This T cell receptor (beta chain) was sequenced during a study of blood T cell repertoires in COVID-19. Study-wide context: Sites across the United States, Italy and Spain contributed samples from acute and convalescent COVID-19. The cDNA or gDNA used as material had been derived from T cells, B-cell-depleted T cells, or PBMCs.

Source study methods: Estimation of nucleated cell counts was performed using reference gene primer amplification. Sequencing used immunoSEQ multiplex PCR; TCRdb keeps in-frame clones, though not all of them. D and trimming were read from the DNA, whereas the V and J calls and clone size are those reported in that table. The data contain 150,000 or so clones, approximately 88% of them singletons. Germline CDR1 and CDR2: SGHDT and YYEEEE. Trimming removed 2 bases from V and 9 bases from J, with 12 bases in between. The CDR3 sequence is 13 residues long. The J gene is TRBJ1-5, the V gene TRBV5-6, with D uncertain. Specimen: peripheral blood. This receptor was identified in a man in his fifties with acute or convalescent COVID-19. In nucleotides, the CDR3 is TGTGCCAGCAGCTTACGACGGGGTGGGCCCCAGCATTTT. As protein: CASSLRRGGPQHF.